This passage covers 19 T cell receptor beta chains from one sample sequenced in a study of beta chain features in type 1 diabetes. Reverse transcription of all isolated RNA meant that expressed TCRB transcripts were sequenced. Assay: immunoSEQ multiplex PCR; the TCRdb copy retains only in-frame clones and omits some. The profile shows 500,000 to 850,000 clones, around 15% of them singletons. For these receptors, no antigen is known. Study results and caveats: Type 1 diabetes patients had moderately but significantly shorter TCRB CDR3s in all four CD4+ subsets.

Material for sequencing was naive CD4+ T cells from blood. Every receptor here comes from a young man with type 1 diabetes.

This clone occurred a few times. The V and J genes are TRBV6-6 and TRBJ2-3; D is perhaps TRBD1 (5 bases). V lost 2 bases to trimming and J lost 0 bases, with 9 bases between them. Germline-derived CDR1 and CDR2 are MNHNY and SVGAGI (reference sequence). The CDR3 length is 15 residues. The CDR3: CASSYEGESTDTQYF. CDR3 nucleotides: TGTGCCAGCAGTTACGAAGGGGAAAGCACAGATACGCAGTATTTT.

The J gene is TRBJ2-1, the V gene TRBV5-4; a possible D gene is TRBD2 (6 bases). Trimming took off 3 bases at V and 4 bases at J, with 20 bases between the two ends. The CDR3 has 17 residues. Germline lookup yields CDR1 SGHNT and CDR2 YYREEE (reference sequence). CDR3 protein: CASSSKAGQGYYNEQFF. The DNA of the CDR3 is TGTGCCAGCAGCTCAAAAGCGGGCCAGGGTTATTACAATGAGCAGTTCTTC. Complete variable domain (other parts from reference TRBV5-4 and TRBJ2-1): ETGVTQSPTHLIKTRGQQVTLRCSSQSGHNTVSWYQQALGQGPQFIFQYYREEENGRGNFPPRFSGLQFPNYSSELNVNALELDDSALYLCASSSKAGQGYYNEQFFGPGTRLTVL.

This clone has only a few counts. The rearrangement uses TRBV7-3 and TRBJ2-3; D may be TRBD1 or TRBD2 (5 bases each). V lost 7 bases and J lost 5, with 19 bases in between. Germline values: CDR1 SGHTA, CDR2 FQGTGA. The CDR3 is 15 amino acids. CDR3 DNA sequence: TGTGCCAGCAAAGGACCGGGGTTTGGGGGAGATACGCAGTATTTT. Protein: CASKGPGFGGDTQYF.

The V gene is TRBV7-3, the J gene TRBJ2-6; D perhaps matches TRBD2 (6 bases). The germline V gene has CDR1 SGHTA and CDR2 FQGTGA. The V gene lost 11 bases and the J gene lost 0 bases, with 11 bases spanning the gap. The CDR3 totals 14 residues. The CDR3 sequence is CAVGSPSGANVLTF. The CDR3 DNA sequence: TGTGCCGTCGGGAGCCCCTCTGGGGCCAACGTCCTGACTTTC.

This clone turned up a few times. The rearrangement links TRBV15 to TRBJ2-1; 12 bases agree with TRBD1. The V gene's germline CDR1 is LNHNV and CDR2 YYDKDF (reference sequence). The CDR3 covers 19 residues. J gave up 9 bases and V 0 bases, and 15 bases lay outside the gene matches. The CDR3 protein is CATSRDGDRGLSRPSEQFF. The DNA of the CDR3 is TGTGCCACCAGCAGAGACGGGGACAGGGGGCTCTCTCGGCCGAGTGAGCAGTTCTTC.

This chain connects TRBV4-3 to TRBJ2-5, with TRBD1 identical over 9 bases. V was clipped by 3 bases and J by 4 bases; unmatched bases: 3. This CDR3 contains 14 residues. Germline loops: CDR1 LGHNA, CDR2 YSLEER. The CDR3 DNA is TGCGCCAGCAGCCAGGAGGACAGGGGAGAGACCCAGTACTTC. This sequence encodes CASSQEDRGETQYF.

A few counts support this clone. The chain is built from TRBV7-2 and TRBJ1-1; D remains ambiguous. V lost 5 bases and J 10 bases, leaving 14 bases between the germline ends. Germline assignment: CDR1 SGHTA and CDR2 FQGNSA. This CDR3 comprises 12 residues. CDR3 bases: TGTGCCAGCAGCCCCTTCAGTGGAGTAGCTTTCTTT. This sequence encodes CASSPFSGVAFF.

For the CDR3, the DNA is TGTGCCAGTAGTACGACCGGGACAGTTTACGAGCAGTACTTC. Translated, it gives CASSTTGTVYEQYF. The chain is built from TRBV19 and TRBJ2-7, with 7 bases fitting TRBD1. This CDR3 spans 14 amino acids. V trimming: 4 bases; J trimming: 4 bases; junction bases outside the gene matches: 7. CDR1 LNHDA and CDR2 SQIVND come from the germline V gene (reference sequence).

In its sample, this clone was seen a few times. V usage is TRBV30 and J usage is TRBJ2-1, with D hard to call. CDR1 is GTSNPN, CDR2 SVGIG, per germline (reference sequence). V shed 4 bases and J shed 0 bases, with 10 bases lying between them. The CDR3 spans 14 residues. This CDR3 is CAWTARGSYNEQFF. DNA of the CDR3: TGTGCCTGGACGGCCCGCGGCTCCTACAATGAGCAGTTCTTC.

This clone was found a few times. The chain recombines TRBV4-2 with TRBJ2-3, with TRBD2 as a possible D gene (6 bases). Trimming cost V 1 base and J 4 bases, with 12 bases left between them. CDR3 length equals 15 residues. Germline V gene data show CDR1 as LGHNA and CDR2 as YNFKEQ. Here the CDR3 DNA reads TGTGCCAGCAGCCAAGGTCCCAGGGACTCAGATACGCAGTATTTT. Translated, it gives CASSQGPRDSDTQYF.

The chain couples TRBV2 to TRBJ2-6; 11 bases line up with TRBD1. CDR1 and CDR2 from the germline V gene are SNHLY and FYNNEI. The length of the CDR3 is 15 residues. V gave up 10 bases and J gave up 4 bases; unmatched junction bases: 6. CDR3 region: CATGQGARGANVLTF. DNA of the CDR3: TGTGCCACAGGACAGGGGGCAAGAGGGGCCAACGTCCTGACTTTC.

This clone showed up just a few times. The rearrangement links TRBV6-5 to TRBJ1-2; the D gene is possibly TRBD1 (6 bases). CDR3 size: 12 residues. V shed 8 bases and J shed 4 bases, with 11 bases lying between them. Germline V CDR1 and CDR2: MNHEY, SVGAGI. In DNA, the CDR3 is TGTGCCAGCTCAGGGGAGGGCTATGGCTACACCTTC. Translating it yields CASSGEGYGYTF.

In nucleotides, the CDR3 is TGTGCCAGCAGCGCGGAACGACAGGGTCCCCTCCACTTT. Its protein is CASSAERQGPLHF. The J gene is TRBJ1-6, the V gene TRBV5-6; TRBD1 matches at 7 bases. With V trimmed by 4 bases and J by 13 bases, 8 bases remained unmatched. The CDR3 totals 13 residues. Germline loops: CDR1 SGHDT, CDR2 YYEEEE.

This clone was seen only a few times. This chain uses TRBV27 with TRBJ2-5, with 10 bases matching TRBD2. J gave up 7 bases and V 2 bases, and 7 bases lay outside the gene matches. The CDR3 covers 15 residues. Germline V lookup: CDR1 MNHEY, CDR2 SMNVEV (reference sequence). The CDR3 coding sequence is TGTGCCAGCAGTTTAGCCCTAGCGGGAGTGGGGACCCAGTACTTC. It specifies CASSLALAGVGTQYF.

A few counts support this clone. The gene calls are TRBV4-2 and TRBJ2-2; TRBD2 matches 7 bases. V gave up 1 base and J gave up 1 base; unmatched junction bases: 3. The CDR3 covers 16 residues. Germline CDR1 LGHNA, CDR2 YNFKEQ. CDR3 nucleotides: TGTGCCAGCAGCCAAGGTGCGGGAGTGAACACCGGGGAGCTGTTTTTT. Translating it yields CASSQGAGVNTGELFF.

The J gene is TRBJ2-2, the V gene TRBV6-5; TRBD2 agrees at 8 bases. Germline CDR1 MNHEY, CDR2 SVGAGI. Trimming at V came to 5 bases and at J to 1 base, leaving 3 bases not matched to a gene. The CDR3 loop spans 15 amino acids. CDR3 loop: CASSRTSLNTGELFF. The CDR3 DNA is TGTGCCAGCAGTCGGACTAGCCTGAACACCGGGGAGCTGTTTTTT.

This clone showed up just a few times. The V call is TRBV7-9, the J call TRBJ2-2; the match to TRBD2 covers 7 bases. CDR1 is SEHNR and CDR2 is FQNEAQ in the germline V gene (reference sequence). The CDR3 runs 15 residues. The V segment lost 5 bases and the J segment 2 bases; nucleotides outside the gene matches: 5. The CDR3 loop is CASSRTGGNTGELFF. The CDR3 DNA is TGTGCCAGCAGCCGCACGGGAGGAAACACCGGGGAGCTGTTTTTT. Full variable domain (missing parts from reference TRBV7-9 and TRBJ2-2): DTGVSQNPRHKITKRGQNVTFRCDPISEHNRLYWYRQTLGQGPEFLTYFQNEAQLEKSRLLSDRFSAERPKGSFSTLEIQRTEQGDSAMYLCASSRTGGNTGELFFGEGSRLTVL.

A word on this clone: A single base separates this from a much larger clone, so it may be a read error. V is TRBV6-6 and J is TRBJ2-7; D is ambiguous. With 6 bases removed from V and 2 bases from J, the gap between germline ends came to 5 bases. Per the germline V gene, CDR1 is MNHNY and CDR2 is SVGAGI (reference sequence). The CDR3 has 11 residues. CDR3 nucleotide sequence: TGTGCCAGCAGCCGCGCCTACGAGCAGTACTTC. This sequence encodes CASSRAYEQYF.

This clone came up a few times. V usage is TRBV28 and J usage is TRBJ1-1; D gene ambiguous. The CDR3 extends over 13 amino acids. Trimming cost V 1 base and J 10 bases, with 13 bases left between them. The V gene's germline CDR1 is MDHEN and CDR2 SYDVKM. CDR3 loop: CASSLLGGLRAFF. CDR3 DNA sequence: TGTGCCAGCAGTTTATTGGGCGGCCTCCGAGCTTTCTTT. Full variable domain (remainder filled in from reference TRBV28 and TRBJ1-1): DVKVTQSSRYLVKRTGEKVFLECVQDMDHENMFWYRQDPGLGLRLIYFSYDVKMKEKGDIPEGYSVSREKKERFSLILESASTNQTSMYLCASSLLGGLRAFFGQGTRLTVV.